Below, 32 T cell receptor beta chains from the same sample are listed, as sequenced in a study of blood T cell repertoires in COVID-19. TCRdb's table, derived via immunoSEQ multiplex PCR, lists solely in-frame clones and lacks some. The sample yields more than 200,000 clones, roughly 89% seen once. The sequencing sample was made of PBMCs or T cells enriched from blood (not recorded which). The receptor source for this set is a woman aged 25-40 years who had recovered from COVID-19.

This clone has only one observation. The J gene is TRBJ1-2, the V gene TRBV27, with a weak D call TRBD1 (6 bases). This CDR3 has 17 amino acids. V was shortened by 2 bases and J by 5 bases, with 21 bases between the two germline ends. CDR1 is MNHEY, CDR2 SMNVEV, per germline (reference sequence). The CDR3 DNA follows: TGTGCCAGCAGTTTACAGGGGTCTTCCGGAGGAACGTATGGCTACACCTTC. Translated, it gives CASSLQGSSGGTYGYTF.

In regard to this clone: This CDR3 is also generated by other DNA sequences in the sample. J is TRBJ2-7 and V is TRBV5-1, with 11 nucleotides matching TRBD1. Germline assignment: CDR1 SGHRS and CDR2 YFSETQ. The CDR3 length is 15 residues. The V and J ends lost 0 bases and 3 bases, in that order; junction bases with no gene match: 2. The CDR3 DNA sequence: TGCGCCAGCAGCTTGGGTGGGACAGGGGGCTACGAGCAGTACTTC. This codes for CASSLGGTGGYEQYF. The full variable domain, with the rest looked up from reference TRBV5-1 and TRBJ2-7, is KAGVTQTPRYLIKTRGQQVTLSCSPISGHRSVSWYQQTPGQGLQFLFEYFSETQRNKGNFPGRFSGRQFSNSRSEMNVSTLELGDSALYLCASSLGGTGGYEQYFGPGTRLTVT.

This sequence joins TRBV7-2 and TRBJ1-6; D call uncertain. The CDR3 runs to 13 residues. V lost 4 bases to trimming and J lost 13 bases, with 14 bases between them. Per the germline V gene, CDR1 is SGHTA and CDR2 is FQGNSA. The CDR3 is CASSSDPARPLHF. CDR3 coding DNA: TGTGCCAGCAGCTCCGACCCCGCGAGGCCCCTCCACTTT.

Comments on this clone: The identical CDR3 is also encoded by other nucleotide sequences in the sample. The chain carries TRBV5-4 and TRBJ2-7; a weak D match, TRBD1 (6 bases). In germline, CDR1 is SGHNT, CDR2 YYREEE (reference sequence). This CDR3 is 13 amino acids long. V lost 0 bases and J lost 2, with 6 bases in between. DNA of the CDR3: TGTGCCAGCAGCTTGGACAGGGCCTACGAGCAGTACTTC. Encoded protein: CASSLDRAYEQYF.

V gene TRBV5-1 combines with J gene TRBJ2-7; maybe TRBD1 (5 bases). The CDR3 consists of 15 residues. Trimming took off 4 bases at V and 3 bases at J, with 17 bases between the two ends. From germline, CDR1 is SGHRS and CDR2 YFSETQ. The DNA of the CDR3 is TGCGCCAGCAGCGCCAACAGGTTCCCCCGCTACGAGCAGTACTTC. This encodes CASSANRFPRYEQYF.

The chain carries TRBV27 and TRBJ1-2; D is unresolved. The CDR3 loop spans 15 amino acids. Trimming pared 0 bases from V and 6 bases from J, leaving 14 bases between. Per the germline V gene, CDR1 is MNHEY and CDR2 is SMNVEV (reference sequence). CDR3 sequence: CASSLSGTLANGYTF. CDR3 coding DNA: TGTGCCAGCAGTTTATCGGGCACTCTAGCAAATGGCTACACCTTC.

The chain couples TRBV5-1 to TRBJ2-2; 7 positions match TRBD2. V was pared by 0 bases and J by 5 bases, with 10 bases of the junction left unmatched. The CDR3 runs 17 residues. CDR1 is SGHRS, CDR2 YFSETQ, per germline. CDR3 sequence (DNA): TGCGCCAGCAGCTTGGGGACGTCGGCGGGAGTAACCGGGGAGCTGTTTTTT. Translated, it gives CASSLGTSAGVTGELFF.

This sequence joins TRBV7-3 and TRBJ2-4; the D gene is possibly TRBD1 (6 bases). CDR1 SGHTA and CDR2 FQGTGA come from the germline V gene. Trimming removed 5 bases at V and 6 bases at J, with 11 bases between. The CDR3 loop spans 13 amino acids. The CDR3 reads CASSTQGGNIQYF. CDR3 DNA: TGTGCCAGCAGCACACAGGGCGGAAACATTCAGTACTTC.

This rearrangement joins TRBV28 to TRBJ1-2; 7 bases match TRBD1. V trimming: 6 bases; J trimming: 3 bases; junction bases outside the gene matches: 7. CDR3 length: 14 amino acids. The V gene's germline CDR1 is MDHEN and CDR2 SYDVKM. The CDR3 DNA follows: TGTGCCAGCAGCCCTACAGGGGTGGACTATGGCTACACCTTC. Its translation: CASSPTGVDYGYTF.

The chain recombines TRBV7-2 with TRBJ2-2, with 12 bases identical to TRBD2. Trimming took 6 bases from V and 2 from J; bases not matched to a gene: 10. Germline loops: CDR1 SGHTA, CDR2 FQGNSA. This CDR3 is 18 amino acids long. The DNA for the CDR3 is TGTGCCAGCAGTAAACCCCCACTAGCGGGAGGAAACACCGGGGAGCTGTTTTTT. Its translation: CASSKPPLAGGNTGELFF.

The rearrangement joins TRBV4-1 to TRBJ2-7; 7 bases agree with TRBD1. The CDR3 totals 15 residues. V trimming: 1 base; J trimming: 1 base; junction bases outside the gene matches: 4. Germline CDR1 MGHRA, CDR2 YSYEKL. The CDR3 region has the DNA TGCGCCAGCAGCCAAGCGGGGACAGCTTCCTACGAGCAGTACTTC. Translating gives CASSQAGTASYEQYF.

The chain uses TRBV28 and TRBJ1-5; tentatively, D is TRBD1 (5 bases). Per germline, CDR1 MDHEN and CDR2 SYDVKM. Trimming removed 8 bases at V and 4 bases at J, with 9 bases between. The CDR3 spans 12 residues. CDR3 sequence (DNA): TGTGCCAGCGAAAAGGGGAATCAGCCCCAGCATTTT. Protein: CASEKGNQPQHF.

V gene TRBV5-1 combines with J gene TRBJ2-3, with a possible D match to TRBD1 (7 bases). The CDR3 has 16 residues. CDR1 is SGHRS, CDR2 YFSETQ, per germline. V shed 0 bases and J shed 0 bases, with 11 bases lying between them. This chain's CDR3 is CASSLGRDSSTDTQYF. In nucleotides, the CDR3 is TGCGCCAGCAGCTTGGGGAGGGACAGTAGCACAGATACGCAGTATTTT.

This sequence joins TRBV7-9 and TRBJ2-2, with 10 bases lining up with TRBD1. With V trimmed by 6 bases and J by 4 bases, 17 bases remained unmatched. CDR3 length: 19 amino acids. CDR1 is SEHNR and CDR2 is FQNEAQ in the germline V gene (reference sequence). In nucleotides, the CDR3 is TGTGCCAGCAGACCTAGAGGGGCCGGGACAGGGGACCGCACCGGGGAGCTGTTTTTT. Translating gives CASRPRGAGTGDRTGELFF.

The rearrangement uses TRBV28 and TRBJ1-6, with D tentatively TRBD1 (5 bases). Germline assignment: CDR1 MDHEN and CDR2 SYDVKM. This CDR3 contains 14 residues. V lost 6 bases, J lost 5 bases, and 11 bases lay in between. The chain's CDR3 is CASRVQDHNSPLHF. In DNA form, the CDR3 reads TGTGCCAGCAGGGTACAGGACCATAATTCACCCCTCCACTTT.

This sequence joins TRBV28 and TRBJ2-5; 16 bases agree with TRBD2. The CDR3 is made up of 16 amino acids. The germline V gene has CDR1 MDHEN and CDR2 SYDVKM. Germline trimming cut 6 bases from V and 1 base from J; bases unmatched to any gene: 2. The CDR3, as DNA: TGTGCCAGCAGGGGACTAGCGGGAGGGAGCCAAGAGACCCAGTACTTC. Its translation is CASRGLAGGSQETQYF.

On this clone: The sample contains more than one DNA sequence encoding this CDR3. This sequence joins TRBV2 and TRBJ1-2; TRBD1 aligns across 7 bases. Trimming cost V 6 bases and J 2 bases; bases outside gene matches: 3. The CDR3 consists of 13 residues. From germline, CDR1 is SNHLY and CDR2 FYNNEI. The chain's CDR3 is CASSEQGNYGYTF. The CDR3 DNA follows: TGTGCCAGCAGCGAACAGGGGAACTATGGCTACACCTTC.

This chain joins TRBV28 and TRBJ1-1, with TRBD1 identical over 7 bases. V lost 4 bases and J lost 3; bases outside the gene matches: 14. CDR1 is MDHEN, CDR2 SYDVKM, per germline. CDR3 length equals 17 residues. As DNA, the CDR3 is TGTGCCAGCAGTTCAGAAACAGGGGAGTGGGTTGACACTGAAGCTTTCTTT. It specifies CASSSETGEWVDTEAFF. Supplemented by reference TRBV28 and TRBJ1-1, the full variable domain reads DVKVTQSSRYLVKRTGEKVFLECVQDMDHENMFWYRQDPGLGLRLIYFSYDVKMKEKGDIPEGYSVSREKKERFSLILESASTNQTSMYLCASSSETGEWVDTEAFFGQGTRLTVV.

J is TRBJ1-2 and V is TRBV28; D uncertain. This CDR3 comprises 14 residues. Germline loops: CDR1 MDHEN, CDR2 SYDVKM. Trimming left V 3 bases short and J 1 base short, with 9 bases between. This chain's CDR3 is CASSLPGYNYGYTF. CDR3 DNA: TGTGCCAGCAGTTTGCCCGGGTATAACTATGGCTACACCTTC.

The chain combines TRBV2 with TRBJ1-1, with D maybe TRBD1 (6 bases). CDR3 length: 15 amino acids. V gave up 7 bases and J gave up 4 bases, with 19 bases separating them. From germline, CDR1 is SNHLY and CDR2 FYNNEI. The CDR3 here is CASMMEGGRGTEAFF. CDR3 in DNA: TGTGCCAGCATGATGGAGGGGGGGCGAGGCACTGAAGCTTTCTTT.

The chain joins TRBV29-1 to TRBJ2-7; D gene unclear. This CDR3 is 16 amino acids long. In germline, CDR1 is SQVTM, CDR2 ANQGSEA. The V gene lost 4 bases and the J gene lost 1 base, with 20 bases spanning the gap. CDR3 region: CSVVSGQAPSSYEQYF. The CDR3 DNA sequence: TGCAGCGTTGTAAGTGGTCAGGCTCCATCTTCCTACGAGCAGTACTTC.

The chain couples TRBV7-3 to TRBJ1-6; the match to TRBD1 covers 8 bases. The CDR3 is 15 amino acids. V shed 6 bases, J shed 8 bases, and the junction held 9 bases outside the gene matches. CDR1 and CDR2 from the germline V gene are SGHTA and FQGTGA. The CDR3 DNA sequence: TGTGCCAGCAGTCCGACAGGGGATGAGGATTCACCCCTCCACTTT. Translating gives CASSPTGDEDSPLHF.

This clone showed up just once. J is TRBJ2-3 and V is TRBV24-1, with D possibly being TRBD1 (5 bases). This CDR3 is 16 amino acids long. The germline gives CDR1 KGHDR, CDR2 SFDVKD. V lost 3 bases and J 0 bases, leaving 12 bases between the germline ends. CDR3 nucleotides: TGTGCCACCAGTGATGGAATCGACAGCAGCACAGATACGCAGTATTTT. This sequence encodes CATSDGIDSSTDTQYF.

The genes are TRBV7-8 and TRBJ2-3; TRBD1 matches 8 bases. V shed 5 bases and J 2 bases; nucleotides not matched to a gene: 6. The CDR3 is 15 residues long. The germline V gene has CDR1 SGHVS and CDR2 FQNEAQ. The CDR3 is CASSSRTGPTDTQYF. For the CDR3, the DNA is TGTGCCAGCAGCAGTCGGACAGGGCCCACAGATACGCAGTATTTT.

The chain has TRBV3-1 (or the pseudogene TRBV3-2) and TRBJ2-7, with 8 bases aligning to TRBD1. Germline V gene data show CDR1 as LGHDT and CDR2 as YNNKEL (reference sequence). The V gene end was trimmed by 0 bases and the J gene end by 3 bases; junction bases not matched to a gene: 7. CDR3 size: 16 residues. The CDR3 DNA follows: TGTGCCAGCAGCCAAGATAGGTGGACAGGGATCTACGAGCAGTACTTC. It is translated as CASSQDRWTGIYEQYF.

This chain joins TRBV7-3 and TRBJ1-1, with D perhaps matching TRBD1 (6 bases). Trimming left V 5 bases short and J 0 bases short, with 13 bases between. Germline assignment: CDR1 SGHTA and CDR2 FQGTGA. The CDR3 is 15 residues long. CDR3 nucleotides: TGTGCCAGCAGCCCCGGCGGGGGGCTGAACACTGAAGCTTTCTTT. Translated: CASSPGGGLNTEAFF.

J is TRBJ2-1 and V is TRBV4-1, with a tentative D call TRBD2 (5 bases). Germline V gives CDR1 MGHRA, CDR2 YSYEKL. The CDR3 contains 15 residues. Trimming took 6 bases from V and 0 from J, leaving 12 bases between them. The CDR3, as DNA: TGCGCCAGCAGGCACTTAGGGAGCTCCTACAATGAGCAGTTCTTC. This encodes CASRHLGSSYNEQFF.

In this sample, this clone turned up once. V and J are TRBV28 and TRBJ2-7; D is perhaps TRBD2 (6 bases). The V and J ends lost 1 base and 0 bases respectively, with 22 bases between them. This CDR3 has 19 residues. Germline loops: CDR1 MDHEN, CDR2 SYDVKM. The CDR3 protein is CASSLSPRRDSWVSYEQYF. The CDR3 nucleotides are TGTGCCAGCAGTTTATCCCCCCGCCGGGACTCCTGGGTCTCCTACGAGCAGTACTTC. The full variable domain, in which reference TRBV28 and TRBJ2-7 provide the parts outside the CDR3, is DVKVTQSSRYLVKRTGEKVFLECVQDMDHENMFWYRQDPGLGLRLIYFSYDVKMKEKGDIPEGYSVSREKKERFSLILESASTNQTSMYLCASSLSPRRDSWVSYEQYFGPGTRLTVT.

On this clone: Other DNA sequences within the sample encode an identical CDR3. The chain links TRBV28 to TRBJ1-5; D is uncertain. The CDR3 extends over 13 amino acids. V lost 3 bases and J 4 bases, leaving 7 bases between the germline ends. Germline loops: CDR1 MDHEN, CDR2 SYDVKM. CDR3 sequence reads: CASSFSGNQPQHF. The DNA of the CDR3 is TGTGCCAGCAGTTTCTCAGGAAATCAGCCCCAGCATTTT.

The J gene is TRBJ2-1, the V gene TRBV9; the match to TRBD1 covers 8 bases. This CDR3 has 15 amino acids. Germline-derived CDR1 and CDR2 are SGDLS and YYNGEE. With 4 bases clipped from V and 5 bases from J, the junction kept 8 bases outside the gene matches. This CDR3 reads CASSPGTGKNNEQFF. The CDR3, as DNA: TGTGCCAGCAGCCCCGGGACAGGCAAAAACAATGAGCAGTTCTTC.

DNA for the CDR3: TGTGCCAGCAGCTTCCCAGGGGGTGGCTATGGCTACACCTTC. Its translation is CASSFPGGGYGYTF. The chain combines TRBV5-6 with TRBJ1-2; TRBD1 matches 7 bases. Germline CDR1 SGHDT, CDR2 YYEEEE. The CDR3 contains 14 residues. J lost 4 bases, V lost 2 bases, and 5 bases had no gene match.

The chain employs TRBV7-2 and TRBJ1-2; TRBD1 is a possible D gene (5 bases). V dropped 6 bases and J dropped 2 bases, with 16 bases sitting between them. CDR1 SGHTA and CDR2 FQGNSA come from the germline V gene. CDR3 size: 15 residues. The CDR3 loop reads CASRSGGTRNYGYTF. CDR3 bases: TGTGCCAGCAGATCCGGGGGAACCAGAAACTATGGCTACACCTTC. The full variable domain, rest sourced from reference TRBV7-2 and TRBJ1-2, is GAGVSQSPSNKVTEKGKDVELRCDPISGHTALYWYRQSLGQGLEFLIYFQGNSAPDKSGLPSDRFSAERTGGSVSTLTIQRTQQEDSAVYLCASRSGGTRNYGYTFGSGTRLTVV.